Listed here are 32 T cell receptor beta chains from one sample, sequenced in a study of blood T cell repertoires in COVID-19. The method was immunoSEQ multiplex PCR; TCRdb's version includes in-frame clones alone and lacks a portion of them. The sample records 100,000 or so clones, more than 85% being singletons. Sequencing was done on a sample of peripheral blood. These receptors were collected from a young man in a cohort sampled during active COVID-19.

V usage is TRBV6-5 and J usage is TRBJ2-7; TRBD1 is a possible D gene (7 bases). The V end lost 6 bases, the J end lost 4 bases, and 19 bases lay between the germline ends. The CDR3 sequence is 15 residues long. CDR1 and CDR2 (germline): MNHEY, SVGAGI. DNA of the CDR3: TGTGCCAGCAGAGAGCCAGGGGGGTTCGCATACGAGCAGTACTTC. The encoded protein is CASREPGGFAYEQYF.

The V and J genes are TRBV7-9 and TRBJ2-1; tentative D call: TRBD1 (5 bases). This CDR3 spans 12 amino acids. V was cut by 5 bases and J by 5 bases, with 7 bases left in between. Germline V gives CDR1 SEHNR, CDR2 FQNEAQ (reference sequence). The DNA of the CDR3 is TGTGCCAGCAGCCGCAGGGACAATGAGCAGTTCTTC. The encoded protein is CASSRRDNEQFF.

Comments on this clone: This sample also contains other DNA sequences that code for the same CDR3. V gene TRBV18 combines with J gene TRBJ2-1, with TRBD1 matching over 7 bases. Germline V gene sequence: CDR1 KGHSH, CDR2 LQKENI. CDR3 size: 15 residues. V dropped 0 bases and J dropped 3; count of bases not matched to a gene: 2. Written as DNA, the CDR3 is TGTGCCAGCTCACCACCGGCAGGGGGCTACAATGAGCAGTTCTTC. Amino acid sequence: CASSPPAGGYNEQFF.

There are a few counts of this clone. The DNA for the CDR3 is TGCGCCAGCAGCCAAGAGCGGGGGGGCCCAGATACGCAGTATTTT. Encoded protein: CASSQERGGPDTQYF. The V call is TRBV4-1, the J call TRBJ2-3; 9 bases agree with TRBD2. V trimming: 0 bases; J trimming: 4 bases; junction bases outside the gene matches: 2. This CDR3 contains 15 residues. Germline-derived CDR1 and CDR2 are MGHRA and YSYEKL.

The V gene is TRBV6-1, the J gene TRBJ2-6; TRBD1 matches 9 bases. The CDR3 is made up of 18 amino acids. Germline V gene sequence: CDR1 MNHNS, CDR2 SASEGT. Trimming took 3 bases from V and 2 from J; bases not matched to a gene: 8. As DNA, the CDR3 is TGTGCCAGCAGTGATTTTGGACAGGGGACTCCTGGGGCCAACGTCCTGACTTTC. Amino acid sequence: CASSDFGQGTPGANVLTF.

The genes are TRBV9 and TRBJ2-4; tentative D call: TRBD1 (6 bases). Trimming shortened V by 1 base and J by 8 bases, and 13 bases separated the two germline ends. Germline CDR1 is SGDLS and CDR2 is YYNGEE. The CDR3 is made up of 14 amino acids. The DNA of the CDR3 is TGTGCCAGCAGCGTACTCCCGGACAGTGACATTCAGTACTTC. Translation: CASSVLPDSDIQYF. Full variable domain (remainder filled in from reference TRBV9 and TRBJ2-4): DSGVTQTPKHLITATGQRVTLRCSPRSGDLSVYWYQQSLDQGLQFLIQYYNGEERAKGNILERFSAQQFPDLHSELNLSSLELGDSALYFCASSVLPDSDIQYFGAGTRLSVL.

V gene TRBV7-9 combines with J gene TRBJ2-1; D might be TRBD1 (6 bases). This CDR3 region has 12 residues. Germline loops: CDR1 SEHNR, CDR2 FQNEAQ (reference sequence). V lost 6 bases to trimming and J lost 8 bases, with 11 bases between them. CDR3 in DNA: TGTGCCAGCAGGACACAGGGCGATGAGCAGTTCTTC. It specifies CASRTQGDEQFF.

Only one count was recorded for this clone. This chain connects TRBV30 to TRBJ1-1, with D perhaps TRBD1 (5 bases). This CDR3 is built from 19 residues. Germline CDR1 is GTSNPN and CDR2 is SVGIG (reference sequence). Trimming pared 0 bases from V and 4 bases from J, leaving 27 bases between. The CDR3 coding sequence is TGTGCCTGGAGTGTAGTGGGGGGACCGGGCCCCGGGTTGGGCACTGAAGCTTTCTTT. Its translation: CAWSVVGGPGPGLGTEAFF.

In nucleotides, the CDR3 is TGTGCCACAGAGGGACAGCCGAACACTGAAGCTTTCTTT. Protein: CATEGQPNTEAFF. This sequence joins TRBV19 and TRBJ1-1; 7 nucleotides line up with TRBD1. Germline V gives CDR1 LNHDA, CDR2 SQIVND (reference sequence). J was trimmed by 1 base and V by 10 bases; bases with no gene match: 6. CDR3 length equals 13 residues.

The J gene is TRBJ2-3, the V gene TRBV7-3, with 11 bases matching TRBD2. CDR1 and CDR2 (germline): SGHTA, FQGTGA. The CDR3 totals 17 residues. The junction had 10 bases not matched to a gene; V was cut back by 2 bases and J by 6 bases. The CDR3 bases are TGTGCCAGCAGCTTAGCTTCCATAGCGGGGGGGCAGGATACGCAGTATTTT. Translation gives CASSLASIAGGQDTQYF. The complete variable domain, with remaining parts taken from reference TRBV7-3 and TRBJ2-3, reads GAGVSQTPSNKVTEKGKYVELRCDPISGHTALYWYRQSLGQGPEFLIYFQGTGAADDSGLPNDRFFAVRPEGSVSTLKIQRTERGDSAVYLCASSLASIAGGQDTQYFGPGTRLTVL.

The chain has TRBV11-2 and TRBJ2-1, with a possible D match to TRBD1 (5 bases). The germline V gene has CDR1 SGHAT and CDR2 FQNNGV. The CDR3 spans 14 residues. The germline V and J ends were trimmed by 6 bases and 0 bases, with 9 bases remaining between them. This chain's CDR3 is CASRVQVSYNEQFF. CDR3 sequence (DNA): TGTGCCAGCAGGGTACAGGTCTCCTACAATGAGCAGTTCTTC.

The chain employs TRBV28 and TRBJ2-3, with 8 bases lining up with TRBD1. V was clipped by 6 bases and J by 4 bases; unmatched bases: 3. Germline CDR1 and CDR2: MDHEN and SYDVKM. The CDR3 sequence is 13 residues long. DNA of the CDR3: TGTGCCAGCAGCAAACAGGGGGCAGATACGCAGTATTTT. This translates into CASSKQGADTQYF.

As concerns this clone: Other DNA sequences in this sample translate to the same CDR3. The chain is built from TRBV10-3 and TRBJ1-4; a weak D match, TRBD1 (5 bases). Germline loops: CDR1 ENHRY, CDR2 SYGVKD. The V and J ends lost 7 bases and 7 bases respectively, with 10 bases between them. The CDR3 is 12 amino acids. The CDR3 here is CAITSGGEKLFF. CDR3 nucleotides: TGTGCCATCACCTCGGGGGGTGAAAAACTGTTTTTT.

The rearrangement links TRBV7-9 to TRBJ1-5; 8 nucleotides agree with TRBD1. The J segment lost 10 bases and the V segment lost 0 bases, leaving 2 bases of the junction unmatched. The CDR3 consists of 13 residues. Germline V lookup: CDR1 SEHNR, CDR2 FQNEAQ (reference sequence). The CDR3 nucleotides are TGTGCCAGCAGCTTAGCCGGGACAGGTCCCCAGCATTTT. This translates into CASSLAGTGPQHF.

The chain uses TRBV19 and TRBJ1-5; D call uncertain. The V gene's germline CDR1 is LNHDA and CDR2 SQIVND (reference sequence). The CDR3 loop spans 14 amino acids. V was cut by 4 bases and J by 2 bases, with 9 bases left in between. CDR3 sequence (DNA): TGTGCCAGTAGTACGGGGTCCCGCAATCAGCCCCAGCATTTT. Residues: CASSTGSRNQPQHF. The full variable domain, completed using reference TRBV19 and TRBJ1-5, is DGGITQSPKYLFRKEGQNVTLSCEQNLNHDAMYWYRQDPGQGLRLIYYSQIVNDFQKGDIAEGYSVSREKKESFPLTVTSAQKNPTAFYLCASSTGSRNQPQHFGDGTRLSIL.

J is TRBJ2-7 and V is TRBV12-5; 8 nucleotides line up with TRBD1. The CDR3 length is 15 residues. J was trimmed by 5 bases and V by 3 bases; bases with no gene match: 9. Germline V gives CDR1 LGHNT, CDR2 FRNRAP. This CDR3 is CASGLRRTGMDEQYF. The CDR3 DNA follows: TGTGCTAGTGGTTTAAGACGGACAGGGATGGACGAGCAGTACTTC.

V gene TRBV9 combines with J gene TRBJ1-3; perhaps TRBD1 as D (6 bases). Germline CDR1 reads SGDLS; CDR2 reads YYNGEE. The V end was cut by 0 bases, the J end by 3 bases, with 10 bases between. This CDR3 region has 15 residues. This CDR3 reads CASSVATGLGNTIYF. In DNA, the CDR3 is TGTGCCAGCAGCGTAGCTACAGGGCTTGGAAACACCATATATTTT.

The genes are TRBV2 and TRBJ2-7, with a tentative D call TRBD1 (7 bases). Germline CDR1 and CDR2: SNHLY and FYNNEI. The CDR3 extends over 15 amino acids. V was shortened by 8 bases and J by 4 bases, with 21 bases between the two germline ends. The CDR3 region has the DNA TGTGCCAGCTGGCGGGGACAGCCCAAGAATTACGAGCAGTACTTC. It yields the protein CASWRGQPKNYEQYF.

The chain combines TRBV18 with TRBJ1-6, with a tentative D call TRBD1 (6 bases). The length of the CDR3 is 13 residues. Germline CDR1 is KGHSH and CDR2 is LQKENI. The ends were cut back, 1 base at V and 8 bases at J, with 6 bases in the middle. Written as DNA, the CDR3 is TGTGCCAGCTCACCACAGGGGGATTCACCCCTCCACTTT. Translating gives CASSPQGDSPLHF.

This clone showed up just once. The chain joins TRBV7-9 to TRBJ1-1; 9 bases align to TRBD1. V shed 8 bases, J shed 7 bases, and the junction held 8 bases outside the gene matches. Germline-derived CDR1 and CDR2 are SEHNR and FQNEAQ (reference sequence). This CDR3 region has 13 residues. The CDR3 loop is CASRTGASVEAFF. In DNA form, the CDR3 reads TGTGCCAGCCGGACAGGGGCGAGTGTTGAAGCTTTCTTT.

This clone was seen only a few times. The gene calls are TRBV6-4 and TRBJ2-1; 9 bases match TRBD2. Unmatched junction bases numbered 9, after V lost 0 bases and J lost 9 bases. In germline, CDR1 is MRHNA, CDR2 SNTAGT. CDR3 length: 16 amino acids. The CDR3 region is CASSDSIGGGGREQFF. The CDR3 coding sequence is TGTGCCAGCAGTGACTCGATCGGCGGGGGGGGACGTGAGCAGTTCTTC.

The chain combines TRBV9 with TRBJ2-1; 8 bases fit TRBD2. There are 19 residues in the CDR3. V lost 0 bases, J lost 3 bases, and 14 bases stayed unmatched. In germline, CDR1 is SGDLS, CDR2 YYNGEE. CDR3 region: CASSVESAGGGFLYNEQFF. The CDR3 nucleotides read TGTGCCAGCAGCGTAGAGTCGGCGGGGGGCGGTTTCCTCTACAATGAGCAGTTCTTC.

This chain joins TRBV6-4 and TRBJ2-7, with TRBD2 identical over 7 bases. The CDR3 covers 15 residues. Germline values: CDR1 MRHNA, CDR2 SNTAGT. With V trimmed by 0 bases and J by 0 bases, 2 bases remained unmatched. The CDR3: CASSDSAGSSYEQYF. As DNA, the CDR3 is TGTGCCAGCAGTGACTCAGCGGGGAGCTCCTACGAGCAGTACTTC.

The chain recombines TRBV6-5 with TRBJ2-7; TRBD1 aligns across 7 bases. This CDR3 has 14 residues. J lost 3 bases, V lost 2 bases, and 4 bases had no gene match. In germline, CDR1 is MNHEY, CDR2 SVGAGI. This CDR3 reads CASSYHRGNYEQYF. The CDR3 DNA reads TGTGCCAGCAGTTACCACAGGGGAAACTACGAGCAGTACTTC.

The chain employs TRBV5-1 and TRBJ1-2; D is perhaps TRBD1 (5 bases). The CDR3 has 15 residues. Germline-derived CDR1 and CDR2 are SGHRS and YFSETQ. Trimming shortened V by 0 bases and J by 4 bases, and 13 bases separated the two germline ends. As DNA, the CDR3 is TGCGCCAGCAGCTTGGGGCGGGGGACCGGCTATGGCTACACCTTC. Translating it yields CASSLGRGTGYGYTF.

The rearrangement links TRBV5-1 to TRBJ2-5, with 9 bases matching TRBD2. The germline CDR1 and CDR2 sequences are SGHRS and YFSETQ. The CDR3 runs to 15 residues. The V segment lost 0 bases and the J segment 1 base; nucleotides outside the gene matches: 1. CDR3 sequence reads: CASSLERGVQETQYF. CDR3 nucleotides: TGCGCCAGCAGCTTGGAGCGGGGGGTCCAAGAGACCCAGTACTTC.

This rearrangement joins TRBV5-1 to TRBJ1-1; weak D call: TRBD1 (6 bases). V was trimmed by 0 bases and J by 4 bases, leaving 13 bases between them. The CDR3 extends over 15 amino acids. Germline-derived CDR1 and CDR2 are SGHRS and YFSETQ. This CDR3 is CASSLAPGAVTEAFF. The CDR3 coding sequence is TGCGCCAGCAGCTTGGCCCCAGGGGCGGTCACTGAAGCTTTCTTT.

This sequence joins TRBV6-6 and TRBJ2-5; D is uncertain. Germline loops: CDR1 MNHNY, CDR2 SVGAGI (reference sequence). The CDR3 has 12 residues. Trimming left V 2 bases short and J 2 bases short, with 3 bases between. CDR3 DNA sequence: TGTGCCAGCAGTTACCATCAAGAGACCCAGTACTTC. As protein: CASSYHQETQYF.

This clone was counted only a few times. The chain is built from TRBV9 and TRBJ1-2, with D possibly being TRBD1 (6 bases). Trimming took off 3 bases at V and 3 bases at J, with 12 bases between the two ends. CDR1 SGDLS and CDR2 YYNGEE come from the germline V gene. CDR3 length: 14 residues. CDR3 sequence: CASSEGGNDYGYTF. CDR3 nucleotide sequence: TGTGCCAGCAGCGAGGGGGGGAATGACTATGGCTACACCTTC.

This sequence joins TRBV15 and TRBJ2-3; a weak D match, TRBD1 (5 bases). V was pared by 1 base and J by 1 base, with 15 bases between. Per germline, CDR1 LNHNV and CDR2 YYDKDF (reference sequence). The CDR3 is made up of 17 amino acids. CDR3 nucleotide sequence: TGTGCCACCAGCAGAGCAAGACGGACAACCGGCACAGATACGCAGTATTTT. Protein product: CATSRARRTTGTDTQYF.

J is TRBJ2-5 and V is TRBV3-1 (or the pseudogene TRBV3-2); 11 positions agree with TRBD2. The length of the CDR3 is 18 residues. CDR1 and CDR2 from the germline V gene are LGHDT and YNNKEL (reference sequence). V shed 3 bases, J shed 5 bases, and the junction held 14 bases outside the gene matches. The CDR3 nucleotides are TGTGCCAGCAGCCAGTGGGGTAGCGGGGGGGGAGTTGAGGAGACCCAGTACTTC. Translation gives CASSQWGSGGGVEETQYF.

The V call is TRBV28, the J call TRBJ2-1; TRBD2 aligns across 11 bases. V lost 7 bases and J lost 2; bases outside the gene matches: 13. CDR1 and CDR2 (germline): MDHEN, SYDVKM. This CDR3 spans 18 amino acids. This CDR3 is CASTSGASGGYPYNEQFF. CDR3 DNA: TGTGCCAGCACCTCGGGGGCTAGCGGGGGGTACCCCTACAATGAGCAGTTCTTC.